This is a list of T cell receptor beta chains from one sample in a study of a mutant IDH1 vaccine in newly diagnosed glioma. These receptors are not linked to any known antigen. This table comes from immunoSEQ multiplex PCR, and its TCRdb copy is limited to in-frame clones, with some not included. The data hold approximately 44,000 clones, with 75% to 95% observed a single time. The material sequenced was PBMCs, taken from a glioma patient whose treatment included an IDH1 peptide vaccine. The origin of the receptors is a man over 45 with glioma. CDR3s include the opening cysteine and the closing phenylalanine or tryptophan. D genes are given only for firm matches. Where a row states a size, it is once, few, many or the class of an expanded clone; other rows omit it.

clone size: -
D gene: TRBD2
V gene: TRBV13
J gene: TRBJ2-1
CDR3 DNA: TGTGCCAGCAGCCTCCTGGTAGCGGGAGGCCAAGAGCAGTTCTTC
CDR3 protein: CASSLLVAGGQEQFF

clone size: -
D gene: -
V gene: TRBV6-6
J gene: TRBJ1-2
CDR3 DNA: TGTGCCAGCAACGACTGGGGAGACCTTAACTATGGCTACACCTTC
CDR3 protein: CASNDWGDLNYGYTF

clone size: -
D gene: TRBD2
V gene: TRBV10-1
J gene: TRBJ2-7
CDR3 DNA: TGCGCCAGCAGTGAAGTAGCGGGGGTTACCTACGAGCAGTACTTC
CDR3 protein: CASSEVAGVTYEQYF

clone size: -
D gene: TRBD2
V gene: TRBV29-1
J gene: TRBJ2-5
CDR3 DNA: TGCAGCGTTACGGGACTAGTGGCGGGCGGGACCCAGTACTTC
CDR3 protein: CSVTGLVAGGTQYF

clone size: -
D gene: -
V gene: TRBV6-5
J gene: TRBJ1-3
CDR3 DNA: TGTGCCAGCAGTTATGACAGCTCTGGAAACACCATATATTTT
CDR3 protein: CASSYDSSGNTIYF

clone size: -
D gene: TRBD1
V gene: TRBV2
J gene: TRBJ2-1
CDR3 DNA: TGTGCCGGAGGCCTACAGGGGCTTTTTTACAATGAGCAGTTCTTC
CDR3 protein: CAGGLQGLFYNEQFF

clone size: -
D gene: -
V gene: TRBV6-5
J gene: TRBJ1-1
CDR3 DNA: TGTGCCAGCAGTTACGACCCGGGCACTGAAGCTTTCTTT
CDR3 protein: CASSYDPGTEAFF

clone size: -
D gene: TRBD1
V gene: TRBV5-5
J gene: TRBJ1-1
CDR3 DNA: TGTGCCAGCAGCGCCTTGACAGGGGGCACTGAAGCTTTCTTT
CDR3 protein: CASSALTGGTEAFF

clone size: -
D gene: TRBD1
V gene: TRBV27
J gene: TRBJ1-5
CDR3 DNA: TGTGCCAGCAGTAGTGGACAGGGACGGTATAGCAATCAGCCCCAGCATTTT
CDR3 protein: CASSSGQGRYSNQPQHF

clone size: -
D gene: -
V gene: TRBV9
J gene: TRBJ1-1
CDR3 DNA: TGTGCCAGCAGCGCGACACCCGTGGACACTGAAGCTTTCTTT
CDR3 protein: CASSATPVDTEAFF

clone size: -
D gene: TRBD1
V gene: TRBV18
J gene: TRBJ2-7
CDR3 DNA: TGTGCCAGCTCACCCCGGGACAGGGGCGAGCAGTACTTC
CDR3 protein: CASSPRDRGEQYF

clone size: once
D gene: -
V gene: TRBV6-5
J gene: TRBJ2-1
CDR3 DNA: TGTGCCAGCAGTTACCGGGGGAACTTGGTCAATGAGCAGTTCTTC
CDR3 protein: CASSYRGNLVNEQFF

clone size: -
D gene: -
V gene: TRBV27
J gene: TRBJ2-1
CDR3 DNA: TGTGCCAGCAGTTTGAGCGGGTCTTCGTTCAATGAGCAGTTCTTC
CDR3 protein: CASSLSGSSFNEQFF

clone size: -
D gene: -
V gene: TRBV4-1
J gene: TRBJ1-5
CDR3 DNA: TGCGCCAGCAGCCGGTACAGTTCTGGCAATCAGCCCCAGCATTTT
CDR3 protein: CASSRYSSGNQPQHF

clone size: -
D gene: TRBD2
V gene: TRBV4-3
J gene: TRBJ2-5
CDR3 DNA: TGCGCCAGCAGCCAACTAGCGGGGGCCGGAGAGACCCAGTACTTC
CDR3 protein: CASSQLAGAGETQYF

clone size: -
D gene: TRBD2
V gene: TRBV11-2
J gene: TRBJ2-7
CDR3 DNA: TGTGCCAGCAGCCTAGGACTAGCGGGATCTAACGAGCAGTACTTC
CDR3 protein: CASSLGLAGSNEQYF

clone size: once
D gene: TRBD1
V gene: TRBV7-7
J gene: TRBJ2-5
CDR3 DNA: TGTGCTAGCAGTGGGGGACAGGGATACGAGACCCAGTACTTC
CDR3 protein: CASSGGQGYETQYF

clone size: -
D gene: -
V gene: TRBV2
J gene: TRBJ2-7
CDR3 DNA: TGTGCCAGCAGTGCTGGGGGGCGCGAGCAGTACTTC
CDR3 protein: CASSAGGREQYF

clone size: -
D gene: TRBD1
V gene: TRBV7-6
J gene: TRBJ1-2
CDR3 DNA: TGTGCCAGCAGCGCGAGGACAGGGCCCTATGGCTACACCTTC
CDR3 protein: CASSARTGPYGYTF

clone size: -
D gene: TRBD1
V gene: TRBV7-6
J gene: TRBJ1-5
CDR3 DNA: TGTGCCAGCAGCGCGGGACAGGGGGAGCCCCAGCATTTT
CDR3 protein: CASSAGQGEPQHF

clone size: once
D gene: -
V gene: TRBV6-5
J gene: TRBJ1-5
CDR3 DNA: TGTGCCAGCAGTTACTTCCCTCAGCCCCAGCATTTT
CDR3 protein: CASSYFPQPQHF

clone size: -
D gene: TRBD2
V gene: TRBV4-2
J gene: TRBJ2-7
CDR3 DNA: TGTGCCAGCAGCCAAGATTTGGGACTAGCGGGAGGGCCTTCCTACGAGCAGTACTTC
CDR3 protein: CASSQDLGLAGGPSYEQYF

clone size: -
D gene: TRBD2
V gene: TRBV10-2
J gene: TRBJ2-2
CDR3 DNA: TGCGCCAGCAGTGAGTCGACTCGGCTAGCGGGAGGGGCCGGGGAGCTGTTTTTT
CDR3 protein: CASSESTRLAGGAGELFF

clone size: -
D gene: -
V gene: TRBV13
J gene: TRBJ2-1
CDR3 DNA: TGTGCCAGCAGCTTAGACGCTAATGAGCAGTTCTTC
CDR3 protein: CASSLDANEQFF

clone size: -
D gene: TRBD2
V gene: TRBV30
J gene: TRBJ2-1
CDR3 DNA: TGTGCCTGGAGCCCTAGCGGCCACTACAATGAGCAGTTCTTC
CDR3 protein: CAWSPSGHYNEQFF

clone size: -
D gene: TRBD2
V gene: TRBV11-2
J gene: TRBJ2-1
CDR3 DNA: TGTGCCAGCAGCTTACTCCGACTAGCGGGAGTTTCTAATGAGCAGTTCTTC
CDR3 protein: CASSLLRLAGVSNEQFF

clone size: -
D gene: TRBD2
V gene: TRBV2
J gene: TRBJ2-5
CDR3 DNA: TGTGCCAGCAGTGCAAACCCTCTAGCGGGGTGTTACTTC
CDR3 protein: CASSANPLAGCYF

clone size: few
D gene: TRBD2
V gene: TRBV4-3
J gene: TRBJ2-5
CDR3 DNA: TGCGCCAGCAGCCAAGAGCGGGGGGGCCAAGAGACCCAGTACTTC
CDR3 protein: CASSQERGGQETQYF

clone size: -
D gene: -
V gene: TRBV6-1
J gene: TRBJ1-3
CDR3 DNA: TGTGCCAGCAACCCGAGAGGTTCTGGAAACACCATATATTTT
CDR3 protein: CASNPRGSGNTIYF

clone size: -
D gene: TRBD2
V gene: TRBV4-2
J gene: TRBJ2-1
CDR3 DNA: TGTGCCAGCAACCAGATAGGACTAGGACCCGCTGAGCAGTTCTTC
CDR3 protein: CASNQIGLGPAEQFF

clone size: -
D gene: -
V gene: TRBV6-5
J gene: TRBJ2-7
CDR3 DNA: TGTGCCAGCAGTTACTCGAGGGCTCTGCAGGCCTACGAGCAGTACTTC
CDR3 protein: CASSYSRALQAYEQYF

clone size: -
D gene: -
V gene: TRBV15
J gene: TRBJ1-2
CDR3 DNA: TGTGCCACCAGCAGAGATCTGGGAGGGAACTATGGCTACACCTTC
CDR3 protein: CATSRDLGGNYGYTF

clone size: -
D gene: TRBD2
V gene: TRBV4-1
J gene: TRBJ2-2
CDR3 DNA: TGCGCCAGCAGCCAAGGGCTAGCGGGACCATCCGGGGAGCTGTTTTTT
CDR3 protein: CASSQGLAGPSGELFF

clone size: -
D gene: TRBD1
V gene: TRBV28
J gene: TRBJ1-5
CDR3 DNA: TGTGCCAGCAGAGGGACAGGGACGGAACATCAGCCCCAGCATTTT
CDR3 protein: CASRGTGTEHQPQHF

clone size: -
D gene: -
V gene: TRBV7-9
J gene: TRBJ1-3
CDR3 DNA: TGTGCCAGCAGCTTAGCGGAACTGAAGTCCTCTGGAAACACCATATATTTT
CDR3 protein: CASSLAELKSSGNTIYF

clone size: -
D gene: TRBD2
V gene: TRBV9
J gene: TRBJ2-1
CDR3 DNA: TGTGCCAGCAGCGCTAGCGGGAGGCAGGGAGATTCTGAGTTCTTC
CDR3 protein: CASSASGRQGDSEFF

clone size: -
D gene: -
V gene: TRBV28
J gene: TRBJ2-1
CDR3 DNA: TGTGCCAGCAGTTTGGGGGGAGCGGCAGTACTTGGGGGAGAGCAGTTCTTC
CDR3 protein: CASSLGGAAVLGGEQFF

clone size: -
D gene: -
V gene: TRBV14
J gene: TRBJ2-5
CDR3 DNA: TGTGCCAGCAGCCAAGACAGTCTCCAAGAGACCCAGTACTTC
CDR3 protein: CASSQDSLQETQYF

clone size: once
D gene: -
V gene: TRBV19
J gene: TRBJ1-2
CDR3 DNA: TGTGCCAGTAGTAGGGGCCCTGCCTATATCGATGGCTACACCTTC
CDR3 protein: CASSRGPAYIDGYTF

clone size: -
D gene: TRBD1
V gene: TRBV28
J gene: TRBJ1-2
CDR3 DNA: TGTGCCACGAAGACAGGGGCATATGGCTACACCTTC
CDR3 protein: CATKTGAYGYTF

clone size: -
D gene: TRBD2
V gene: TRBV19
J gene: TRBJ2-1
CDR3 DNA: TGTGCCAGTAGGGATCCGCTAGCGGGAGGGCCTGGTGAGCAGTTCTTC
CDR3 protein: CASRDPLAGGPGEQFF

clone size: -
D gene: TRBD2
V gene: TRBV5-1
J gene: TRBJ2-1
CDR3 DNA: TGCGCCAGCAGCTTGGGGGGGGGAGGCGATGAGCAGTTCTTC
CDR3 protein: CASSLGGGGDEQFF

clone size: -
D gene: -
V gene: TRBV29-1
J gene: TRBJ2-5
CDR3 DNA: TGCAGCGTTGAAGAGGGAAGGGGCTCCGAAGAGACCCAGTACTTC
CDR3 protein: CSVEEGRGSEETQYF

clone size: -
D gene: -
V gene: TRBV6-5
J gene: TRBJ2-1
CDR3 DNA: TGTGCCAGCAGTTCCGGGACTCTTTACAATGAGCAGTTCTTC
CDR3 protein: CASSSGTLYNEQFF

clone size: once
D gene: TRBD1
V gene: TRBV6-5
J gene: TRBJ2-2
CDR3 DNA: TGTGCCAGCAGTTATGGGACAGGGCTGTTTTTT
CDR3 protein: CASSYGTGLFF

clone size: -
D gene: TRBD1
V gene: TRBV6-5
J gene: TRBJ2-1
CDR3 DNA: TGTGCCAGCAGCCACCGGGACAGGGCGACGTATGAGCAGTTCTTC
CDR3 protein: CASSHRDRATYEQFF

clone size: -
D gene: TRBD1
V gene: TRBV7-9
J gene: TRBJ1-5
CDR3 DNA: TGTGCCAGCAGCCGACAGGGAAGTAGTCAGCCCCAGCATTTT
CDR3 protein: CASSRQGSSQPQHF

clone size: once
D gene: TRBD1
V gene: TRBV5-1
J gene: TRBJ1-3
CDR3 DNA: TGCGCCAGCAGCTTGTCAGGGGGTCCTGGAAACACCATATATTTT
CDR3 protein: CASSLSGGPGNTIYF